Below, 2 T cell receptor beta chains from the same sample are listed, as sequenced in a study of T cells in Graves' hyperthyroidism and ophthalmopathy. What was amplified from RNA transcripts were TCR beta CDR3 regions. The HTBI primer set served for first-round RT-PCR of the TCR CDR3. TCRdb re-derived calls from the multiplex PCR reads in MiXCR, one entry per CDR3 protein. The sample records around 380,000 distinct CDR3 sequences, approximately 12% being singletons. Sequenced: blood. The receptors here all came from a man between 25 and 39 years old with Graves' hyperthyroidism that later progressed to Graves' ophthalmopathy.

The chain joins TRBV20-1 to TRBJ2-4, with TRBD2 matching 10 bases. The V and J ends lost 3 bases and 8 bases, in that order; junction bases with no gene match: 4. The CDR3 runs to 13 residues. Per the germline V gene, CDR1 is DFQATT and CDR2 is SNEGSKA (reference sequence). CDR3 residues: CSARGLAGDIQYF. As DNA, the CDR3 is TGCAGTGCTAGGGGCCTAGCGGGGGACATTCAGTACTTC.

The chain joins TRBV7-9 to TRBJ2-7; D gene unclear. The germline V gene has CDR1 SEHNR and CDR2 FQNEAQ (reference sequence). Deletions cut 5 bases from V and 1 base from J, with 9 bases between. The CDR3 consists of 13 residues. The CDR3 DNA sequence: TGTGCCAGCAGCCCCCGGCATTCCTACGAGCAGTACTTC. This encodes CASSPRHSYEQYF.